This T cell receptor (beta chain) was observed in a study of T cells in tumors after PD-1 blockade. Study at large: Either cemiplimab 350 mg every 2 weeks or pembrolizumab 200 mg every 3 weeks was given. A subset received ongoing vismodegib 150 mg daily alongside anti-PD-1 therapy.

The CDR3 contains 13 residues. V lost 3 bases to trimming and J lost 5 bases, with 7 bases between them. Germline values: CDR1 MNHNS, CDR2 SASEGT. Here immunoSEQ multiplex PCR was the method, and the copy in TCRdb shows in-frame clones only, minus some. The sample yields approximately 46,000 clones, more than 75% seen once. The chain combines TRBV6-1 with TRBJ1-4; D call uncertain. This material consisted of PBMCs, taken before anti-PD-1 treatment. The receptor comes from a human donor with basal cell carcinoma. The CDR3 spells CASSDRLNEKLFF. In DNA form, the CDR3 reads TGTGCCAGCAGTGACAGGCTAAATGAAAAACTGTTTTTT.